What follows is one T cell receptor beta chain and its context. The repertoire was sequenced with immunoSEQ multiplex PCR; TCRdb's copy has only in-frame clones and lacks some. The table records around 50,000 clones, roughly four fifths of them present only once. Trimming removed 5 bases at V and 1 base at J, with 18 bases between. Germline loops: CDR1 SGHAT, CDR2 FQNNGV. There are 16 residues in the CDR3. The sample belongs to a study of STAT5B mutations in CD4+ large granular lymphocyte leukemia. The sample consisted of CD4+ T cells from blood buffy coats. The TCR was taken from a human donor in good health. The V call is TRBV11-2, the J call TRBJ2-7; the D gene is possibly TRBD2 (6 bases). DNA of the CDR3: TGTGCCAGCAGCACCACCCCGGGGGAAAAGTCCTACGAGCAGTACTTC. This encodes CASSTTPGEKSYEQYF.